Listed here are 29 T cell receptor beta chains from one sample, sequenced in a study of spatial heterogeneity in lung cancer. Time point here: sample taken at primary tumor resection. The input material, whole RNA from tumor, nontumor lung or frozen PBMC, was sequenced unsorted. MiXCR, applied by TCRdb to the 5' RACE reads, yields one record per CDR3 protein. The repertoire consists of some 100,000 distinct CDR3 sequences, with approximately 12% occurring once and the leading ten covering 35% to 45%. The sequencing used PBMCs, collected at surgery. These TCRs come from a male donor with early-stage non-small cell lung cancer.

The genes are TRBV27 and TRBJ2-7, with TRBD2 as a possible D gene (6 bases). From germline, CDR1 is MNHEY and CDR2 SMNVEV (reference sequence). Trimming took off 3 bases at V and 3 bases at J, with 9 bases between the two ends. This CDR3 is 13 amino acids long. In DNA, the CDR3 is TGTGCCAGCAGTTTGAGGGGACTCTACGAGCAGTACTTC. Encoded protein: CASSLRGLYEQYF.

This clonotype has more than one count but fewer than ten. V and J are TRBV5-4 and TRBJ2-1; 13 nucleotides agree with TRBD2. The CDR3 length is 16 residues. Trimming cost V 4 bases and J 5 bases; bases outside gene matches: 6. CDR1 is SGHNT, CDR2 YYREEE, per germline (reference sequence). In DNA, the CDR3 is TGTGCCAGCAGCCCCGCGGGACTAGCGGGACACAATGAGCAGTTCTTC. This gives the protein CASSPAGLAGHNEQFF.

The genes are TRBV27 and TRBJ1-6; 9 nucleotides align to TRBD1. V lost 5 bases and J lost 14; bases outside the gene matches: 10. The germline V gene encodes CDR1 MNHEY and CDR2 SMNVEV (reference sequence). The CDR3 length is 14 residues. CDR3 amino acids: CASSPGTGPIALHF. CDR3 DNA: TGTGCCAGCAGTCCAGGGACAGGGCCTATAGCCCTCCACTTT.

This clonotype was seen only a few times. The chain recombines TRBV4-3 with TRBJ2-3; 7 bases agree with TRBD1. Germline V gene data show CDR1 as LGHNA and CDR2 as YSLEER. V shed 4 bases and J 4 bases; nucleotides not matched to a gene: 11. The CDR3 covers 16 residues. CDR3 sequence: CASSRVGQTVPDTQYF. CDR3 coding DNA: TGCGCCAGCAGCCGGGTGGGACAGACCGTCCCAGATACGCAGTATTTT.

The rearrangement joins TRBV18 to TRBJ1-6, with TRBD1 matching 8 bases. The CDR3 contains 16 residues. In germline, CDR1 is KGHSH, CDR2 LQKENI. V shed 3 bases, J shed 5 bases, and the junction held 6 bases outside the gene matches. The CDR3 DNA follows: TGTGCCAGCTCACCTTCAGGGACAGGCCATAATTCACCCCTCCACTTT. Translation gives CASSPSGTGHNSPLHF.

This sequence joins TRBV6-5 and TRBJ2-1; 11 positions match TRBD2. Germline V gives CDR1 MNHEY, CDR2 SVGAGI. With 6 bases clipped from V and 6 bases from J, the junction kept 7 bases outside the gene matches. The CDR3 covers 15 residues. The CDR3 DNA reads as TGTGCCAGCAGACTGGGACTAGCGGCTGGCAATGAGCAGTTCTTC. It yields the protein CASRLGLAAGNEQFF.

There are a few counts of this clonotype. The rearrangement joins TRBV4-2 to TRBJ2-1, with TRBD2 matching over 10 bases. The V segment lost 0 bases and the J segment 4 bases; nucleotides outside the gene matches: 0. From germline, CDR1 is LGHNA and CDR2 YNFKEQ. The CDR3 sequence is 15 residues long. The CDR3 region is CASSQELAGYNEQFF. The CDR3 DNA is TGTGCCAGCAGCCAAGAACTAGCGGGGTACAATGAGCAGTTCTTC.

This clonotype was recorded at least ten times. V and J are TRBV28 and TRBJ2-1; tentatively, D is TRBD2 (5 bases). Trimming stripped 4 bases from V and 0 bases from J, with 10 bases between. The CDR3 covers 15 residues. The germline V gene has CDR1 MDHEN and CDR2 SYDVKM. CDR3 sequence: CASSYPGSSYNEQFF. In DNA form, the CDR3 reads TGTGCCAGCAGTTATCCGGGAAGCTCCTACAATGAGCAGTTCTTC.

This clonotype was detected only a few times. This chain links TRBV12-3 or TRBV12-4 with TRBJ1-2; no clear D. This CDR3 spans 18 amino acids. Between the trimmed V and J ends, which lost 6 bases and 2 bases, there was a span of 25 bases. The CDR3 coding sequence is TGTGCCAGCAGCCGAATTACCCTCGGACGCACCCGAAACTATGGCTACACCTTC. Encoded protein: CASSRITLGRTRNYGYTF.

Remarks on this clonotype: Being one base from a much bigger clone, this may be a read error. The chain combines TRBV12-3 or TRBV12-4 with TRBJ2-7; no firm D call. The CDR3 length is 11 residues. V dropped 1 base and J dropped 9 bases, with 7 bases sitting between them. The CDR3 nucleotides are TGTGCCAGCAGTTTAGTGCACGTGCAGTACTTC. Amino acids: CASSLVHVQYF.

The gene calls are TRBV12-3 or TRBV12-4 and TRBJ2-5, with 8 bases lining up with TRBD1. V lost 6 bases, J lost 5 bases, and 5 bases stayed unmatched. The CDR3 totals 13 residues. The CDR3 spells CASSGQGLETQYF. The CDR3 nucleotides read TGTGCCAGCAGCGGACAGGGATTGGAGACCCAGTACTTC.

This clonotype was found many times. The chain carries TRBV28 and TRBJ2-5; 10 positions agree with TRBD2. The V gene's germline CDR1 is MDHEN and CDR2 SYDVKM. J gave up 5 bases and V 8 bases, and 8 bases lay outside the gene matches. This CDR3 spans 14 amino acids. CDR3 protein: CASGERGGLETQYF. CDR3 nucleotides: TGTGCCAGCGGAGAGCGGGGGGGCCTGGAGACCCAGTACTTC.

This clonotype has only a few counts. The chain carries TRBV14 and TRBJ2-7; either TRBD1 or TRBD2 may fit D (6 bases each). The CDR3 covers 15 residues. The germline V gene has CDR1 SGHDN and CDR2 FVKESK. The ends were cut back, 0 bases at V and 7 bases at J, with 16 bases in the middle. The CDR3 DNA sequence: TGTGCCAGCAGCCAAGATCTCGGGGGCACTAGGGAGCAGTACTTC. It yields the protein CASSQDLGGTREQYF.

This clonotype is termed medium-sized (0.01 to 0.1%). This rearrangement joins TRBV10-3 to TRBJ2-2, with 10 nucleotides matching TRBD2. Per germline, CDR1 ENHRY and CDR2 SYGVKD. Trimming cost V 3 bases and J 6 bases; bases outside gene matches: 4. CDR3 length equals 15 residues. The DNA for the CDR3 is TGTGCCATCAGTGAACTAGCGGGGTATTCCGGGGAGCTGTTTTTT. This translates into CAISELAGYSGELFF.

This clonotype was detected only a few times. This chain uses TRBV20-1 with TRBJ1-5; possibly TRBD1 for D (5 bases). Trimming removed 0 bases at V and 4 bases at J, with 13 bases between. Germline V gene lookup returns CDR1 DFQATT and CDR2 SNEGSKA (reference sequence). The CDR3 has 15 residues. CDR3 sequence: CSAREAGRENQPQHF. The CDR3 region has the DNA TGCAGTGCTAGAGAGGCAGGGAGGGAGAATCAGCCCCAGCATTTT.

V and J are TRBV28 and TRBJ2-7; 8 bases line up with TRBD2. V lost 2 bases to trimming and J lost 0 bases; unmatched junction nucleotides: 3. The germline V gene encodes CDR1 MDHEN and CDR2 SYDVKM. This CDR3 has 15 amino acids. Here the CDR3 DNA reads TGTGCCAGCAGTTTAGGCGGGGGGTACTCCTACGAGCAGTACTTC. Its translation is CASSLGGGYSYEQYF.

Comment on this clonotype: The junction departs from the called germline gene at one end, perhaps through a read error. The chain employs TRBV6-2 or TRBV6-3 and TRBJ2-6; 7 nucleotides line up with TRBD1. CDR1 is MNHEY and CDR2 is SVGEGT in the germline V gene. CDR3 length: 15 amino acids. The CDR3 protein is CAGSSDRAGANVLTF. The CDR3 DNA follows: TGTGCCGGCAGTTCCGACAGGGCTGGGGCCAACGTCCTGACTTTC.

This chain uses TRBV20-1 with TRBJ1-1; 7 bases align to TRBD1. CDR3 length: 14 residues. The germline gives CDR1 DFQATT, CDR2 SNEGSKA (reference sequence). The V gene end was trimmed by 6 bases and the J gene end by 0 bases; junction bases not matched to a gene: 7. The CDR3 bases are TGCAGTGCCCCCGGACAGGATTTGAACACTGAAGCTTTCTTT. Its translation is CSAPGQDLNTEAFF.

The J gene is TRBJ2-7, the V gene TRBV20-1; D not resolved. From germline, CDR1 is DFQATT and CDR2 SNEGSKA (reference sequence). The V end was cut by 2 bases, the J end by 0 bases, with 8 bases between. CDR3 size: 13 residues. The CDR3 region has the DNA TGCAGTGCTAGACCAGGTTACTCCTACGAGCAGTACTTC. Amino acid sequence: CSARPGYSYEQYF.

This clonotype was picked up a small number of times. J is TRBJ2-5 and V is TRBV7-2; TRBD2 matches at 11 bases. The V and J ends lost 0 bases and 5 bases, in that order; junction bases with no gene match: 5. Germline values: CDR1 SGHTA, CDR2 FQGNSA. CDR3 length: 16 residues. The CDR3 here is CASSLASGRARETQYF. CDR3 coding DNA: TGTGCCAGCAGCTTAGCTAGCGGGAGGGCCCGTGAGACCCAGTACTTC.

The chain joins TRBV6-2 or TRBV6-3 to TRBJ2-2, with 9 bases fitting TRBD1. Losses at the gene ends were 4 bases for V and 4 bases for J; bases not matched to a gene: 1. The CDR3 covers 14 residues. Germline CDR1 reads MNHEY; CDR2 reads SVGEGT. CDR3 DNA: TGTGCCAGCAGTTCGGACAGGGGCACCGGGGAGCTGTTTTTT. Amino acids: CASSSDRGTGELFF.

The rearrangement uses TRBV20-1 and TRBJ1-4; 9 positions match TRBD1. V was pared by 6 bases and J by 4 bases, with 6 bases of the junction left unmatched. Germline lookup yields CDR1 DFQATT and CDR2 SNEGSKA (reference sequence). The CDR3 runs to 14 residues. The CDR3, as DNA: TGCAGTGCCCGGACAGGGGCTGATAATGAAAAACTGTTTTTT. Translation: CSARTGADNEKLFF.

The sample holds a few counts of this clonotype. The gene calls are TRBV5-4 and TRBJ2-7, with TRBD2 matching 16 bases. With V trimmed by 3 bases and J by 7 bases, 4 bases remained unmatched. The CDR3 contains 15 residues. Germline assignment: CDR1 SGHNT and CDR2 YYREEE (reference sequence). CDR3 bases: TGTGCCAGCAGCTCGGGACTAGCGGGAGGGCTTGAGCAGTACTTC. Translated, it gives CASSSGLAGGLEQYF.

This clonotype has a handful of counts. The V gene is TRBV28, the J gene TRBJ2-2; 7 bases match TRBD1. In germline, CDR1 is MDHEN, CDR2 SYDVKM. The V gene end was trimmed by 2 bases and the J gene end by 0 bases; junction bases not matched to a gene: 12. The CDR3 has 19 residues. CDR3 residues: CASSLAQGDTQANTGELFF. As DNA, the CDR3 is TGTGCCAGCAGTTTAGCCCAGGGGGACACCCAGGCGAACACCGGGGAGCTGTTTTTT.

There are a few counts of this clonotype. This chain uses TRBV19 with TRBJ2-3; D is undetermined. Per germline, CDR1 LNHDA and CDR2 SQIVND (reference sequence). This CDR3 has 13 amino acids. V shed 6 bases and J shed 3 bases, with 10 bases lying between them. CDR3 residues: CASRIMGTDTQYF. The CDR3 region has the DNA TGTGCCAGTAGAATCATGGGGACAGATACGCAGTATTTT.

This clonotype was counted between two and nine times. The chain is built from TRBV5-4 and TRBJ1-3; D not certain. This CDR3 comprises 12 residues. Germline V gene lookup returns CDR1 SGHNT and CDR2 YYREEE (reference sequence). V dropped 4 bases and J dropped 7 bases, with 9 bases sitting between them. The CDR3 sequence is CASSPDRNTIYF. The CDR3 DNA is TGTGCCAGCAGCCCAGACCGGAACACCATATATTTT.

At least ten counts were recorded for this clonotype. J is TRBJ2-6 and V is TRBV7-9, with a possible D match to TRBD2 (5 bases). V was shortened by 11 bases and J by 4 bases, with 12 bases between the two germline ends. The CDR3 extends over 13 amino acids. Germline V gives CDR1 SEHNR, CDR2 FQNEAQ (reference sequence). CDR3 nucleotide sequence: TGTGCCGGAGGACCCGGAGGGGCCAACGTCCTGACTTTC. Translation: CAGGPGGANVLTF. Complete variable domain (other parts from reference TRBV7-9 and TRBJ2-6): DTGVSQNPRHKITKRGQNVTFRCDPISEHNRLYWYRQTLGQGPEFLTYFQNEAQLEKSRLLSDRFSAERPKGSFSTLEIQRTEQGDSAMYLCAGGPGGANVLTFGAGSRLTVL.

This clonotype was found a few times. J is TRBJ2-6 and V is TRBV19, with D perhaps TRBD2 (6 bases). Germline CDR1 LNHDA, CDR2 SQIVND (reference sequence). V lost 6 bases and J 1 base, leaving 13 bases between the germline ends. The CDR3 has 16 amino acids. The CDR3 here is CASREGPRSGANVLTF. CDR3 in DNA: TGTGCCAGTAGGGAGGGGCCCCGTTCTGGGGCCAACGTCCTGACTTTC.

The chain is built from TRBV28 and TRBJ2-3; no clear D. The germline V gene encodes CDR1 MDHEN and CDR2 SYDVKM. The CDR3 has 13 amino acids. The ends were cut back, 7 bases at V and 1 base at J, with 9 bases in the middle. CDR3 loop: CASNYLGTDTQYF. The CDR3 bases are TGTGCCAGCAATTATTTGGGCACAGATACGCAGTATTTT.